The entry below gives a single T cell receptor (beta chain) sequence along with its context. This table comes from immunoSEQ multiplex PCR, and its TCRdb copy is limited to in-frame clones, with some not included. The table shows under 350,000 clones, with over 85% occurring only once. The data derive from a study of blood T cell repertoires in COVID-19. The clonotype comes from a woman aged 55 to 70 who had recovered from COVID-19. Sequences were obtained from PBMCs or T cells enriched from blood (not recorded which).

The CDR3 DNA reads as TGCGCCAGCAGCCGTCCCAAGCTACAGGTTATCTCTGGGGCCAACGTCCTGACTTTC. This sequence encodes CASSRPKLQVISGANVLTF. The chain combines TRBV4-1 with TRBJ2-6, with a weak D call TRBD1 (5 bases). The germline CDR1 and CDR2 sequences are MGHRA and YSYEKL. Trimming shortened V by 4 bases and J by 0 bases, and 19 bases separated the two germline ends. There are 19 residues in the CDR3.